This TCR beta chain appears in the sequencing data of a study of Ad26.COV2.S vaccination and SARS-CoV-2 variants (dated by TCRdb to 2020 to 2022). With respect to the entire study: Donors in the vaccine arm were drawn from COV1001, a multicentre, randomized, double-blind, placebo-controlled phase I-IIa trial testing Ad26.COV2.S in healthy adults. Ad26.COV2.S was administered intramuscularly at a dose of 5x10^10 or 1x10^11 viral particles, either as one shot or as two shots given 56 days apart. TCRbeta repertoire sequencing was used to assess the specificity and breadth of SARS-CoV-2-reactive T cell receptors after Ad26.COV2.S vaccination. The TCR-sequenced set comprised around 30 samples: around 20 Ad26.COV2.S vaccine recipients, 5 placebo recipients and 8 SARS-CoV-2 convalescent individuals. Participants in the trial were split at random into five groups of five each, receiving low-dose or high-dose Ad26.COV2.S once or twice, or else placebo on both occasions. Throughout the experiments and outcome assessment, investigators stayed blinded to trial group allocation. Study-wide findings and limitations: Compared with placebo recipients, Ad26.COV2.S recipients showed higher spike-specific TCR breadth (P = 0.0014). After vaccination, substantial breadth of spike-specific CD8+ and CD4+ T cell responses was reported. The study was not powered for comparison of responses between vaccine doses or regimens. Comparable non-spike TCR breadth was observed between vaccine and placebo recipients, consistent with only spike being contained in the vaccine. It was noted by the authors that total T cell responses may have been underestimated by the TCR breadth and depth analyses.

TCRbeta CDR3 regions were sequenced with the immunoSEQ Assay. After extraction, genomic DNA underwent amplification by bias-controlled multiplex PCR, followed by high-throughput sequencing. Processing in the source paper ran as follows. Collapsing and filtering of sequences were performed to quantify the absolute abundance of each unique TCRbeta CDR3 region. T cell fraction was estimated by normalizing TCRbeta template counts to usable DNA, which was measured by amplifying reference genes present in all nucleated cells. Repertoire TCRs were annotated as SARS-CoV-2-specific by exact matching of V gene, CDR3 amino acid sequence and J gene to a known reactive TCR set. MIRA supplied the reference SARS-CoV-2 TCR set, which was filtered for enrichment in COVID-19-positive ImmuneCODE repertoires so that public or cross-reactive TCRs were removed. Based on the MIRA antigens, annotated TCRs were further analysed at the level of specific ORF or position within ORF. Breadth was defined as the number of annotated unique rearrangements divided by the total number of unique productive rearrangements, and depth was defined as the summed frequency of the annotated unique rearrangements. TCR breadth was compared between groups using two-sided Wilcoxon rank-sum tests. This immuneACCESS table, as held by TCRdb, lists in-frame sequences with V and J called but not all clones. Of the missing ones, under half trace to an unresolved V gene in checked studies; the others have no known cause. That table furnishes V, J and clone size, whereas the DNA furnished D and trimming. Across this sample there are 200,000 to 300,000 clones, with around 88% seen only once. Together, the top ten hold less than 3.5% of the sample.

The treatment or condition label corresponds to: about 20 received Ad26.COV2.S at low or high dose, single or two shots; about five received placebo; per-sample allocation not given. Repertoires of vaccine and placebo recipients were sequenced from samples taken on day 63 after the first injection. Between 29 July and 7 August 2020, Cohort 1b enrolled 25 adults aged 18-55 years at one site in Boston, USA. Ad26.COV2.S was a replication-incompetent adenovirus type 26 vector that expressed a prefusion-stabilized SARS-CoV-2 spike protein derived from the original Wuhan strain. From the cysteine up to the phenylalanine, the CDR3 has a length of 15 residues. Kept here is only the CDR3 DNA, which spans 45 bases and is read in frame from base 1. V trim: 0 bases; J trim: 12 bases; unmatched bases: 9. The germline V gene specifies SGHTA as CDR1 and FQGTGA as CDR2. Notes on this clone: The specificity of this receptor is unknown. No base-level quality is on record; no much larger clone is a single base apart.

The rearrangement combines TRBV7-3 with TRBJ2-1, and 9 junction bases match TRBD2. The sequence derives from a person between 18 and 65 years old who received the Ad26.COV2.S COVID-19 vaccine or a placebo. The source material was peripheral blood, sampled in a trial of Ad26.COV2.S vaccine versus placebo. CDR3 protein: CASSLTWGSGGLQFF. Here is the DNA: TGTGCCAGCAGCTTAACGTGGGGTAGCGGGGGCTTGCAGTTCTTC.